This T cell receptor beta chain was retrieved from a study of blood T cell repertoires in COVID-19. Background on the study: Whether acute or convalescent, the COVID-19 samples came from the United States, Italy and Spain. PBMCs, B-cell-depleted T cells, or T cells were the source of the cDNA or gDNA that made up the material.

As originally analysed: Reference gene primer amplification yielded estimated nucleated cell counts. The protocol was immunoSEQ multiplex PCR, while the TCRdb copy is restricted to in-frame clones and leaves out a portion. The D gene and trimming were derived from the DNA, and the V and J assignments and clone size from that table. The sample consists of a few hundred thousand clones, approximately 88% of them appearing once. This CDR3 region has 18 residues. CDR1 is ENHRY and CDR2 is SYGVKD in the germline V gene. V was clipped by 4 bases and J by 2 bases; unmatched bases: 12. The sequenced sample was peripheral blood. The chain combines TRBV10-3 with TRBJ2-1, with 9 positions matching TRBD2. The source of this sequence is a man aged 18 to 30 who had recovered from COVID-19. This chain's CDR3 is CAISGLAGGPSPYNEQFF. The CDR3 bases are TGTGCCATCAGTGGGTTGGCGGGAGGGCCCTCACCCTACAATGAGCAGTTCTTC.